This T cell receptor beta chain was documented in a study of identical twins (TCRdb year 2016). For the wider study: To test whether fetal clonotypes persist, this study deep-sequenced TCR alpha and beta repertoires from monozygotic twins, from unrelated adults of various ages, and from cord blood. To rule out contamination, the twin experiments were replicated at different times with different library preparation protocols.

The library was made by 5' RACE. Sequencer: Illumina HiSeq 2000. A universal primer binding site was added through template switching, and the final cDNA carried a unique molecular identifier so that TCR cDNA molecules could be counted accurately. Specific primers in the conserved constant-segment region were used to synthesize first-strand cDNA for TCR alpha and beta chains. To control for contamination, each cDNA library was double barcoded with a SMART-Mk sample barcode plus Illumina barcodes. TruSeq adapter sequences along with Illumina sample barcodes were introduced in two successive PCR steps. The Illumina HiSeq platform was used with custom primers to sequence TCR alpha and beta cDNA libraries. The original methods were these. Unique molecular identifiers were extracted from raw reads with MiGEC, and CDR3 positions were determined with MiXCR. For each individual, recombination models were inferred using an EM algorithm with the repgenHMM and IGoR tools. The analysis of shared clonotypes was done with the tcR package in R, with sharing normalized by the product of cloneset sizes. To study raw recombination without the effects of thymic and clonal selection, out-of-frame nonproductive sequences were analyzed. Using fastp trimming at Q25 and MiXCR clonotype assembly, TCRdb reanalyzed the public sequencing data and kept in-frame beta chains. Each record represents a unique CDR3 protein, reported with the most common genes and DNA among its rows. TCRdb's processing, not the study's, gives the V and J calls here. For this sample the table gives about 690,000 distinct CDR3 sequences, of which around 5.7% were detected only once. In total, the top ten clones hold approximately 2% of the sample.

This clonotype was recorded at least ten times. The target of this receptor is not known. No clone much larger than this one lies a single base away; base qualities are absent. What the research found in general, with its limitations: A weaker excess of twin sharing was found in beta out-of-frame sequences because the signal-to-noise ratio was lowered by fewer shared sequences. In monozygotic twins, out-of-frame TCR alpha sharing was systematically underestimated by recombination models, although the models agreed with sharing between unrelated individuals. Fewer insertions were carried by abundant cord blood beta clonotypes, a similar but weaker trend appeared in young adult naive repertoires, and no such trend appeared in memory repertoires. Invariant T cells such as MAIT and iNKT could partly confound zero-insertion analyses, though diverse VJ usage argued against this for most clonotypes. Conclusions relied on cross-sectional statistical analysis, since the same donors could not be followed over many years. Out-of-frame TCR alpha sequences shared between twins showed an excess of low generation-probability sequences compared with coincidental sharing between unrelated individuals.

Every donor was a healthy Caucasian. The researchers also sequenced three unrelated adults who were not twins: a male aged 18 to 30, a male aged 50 to 60, and a female aged 50 to 60. Miltenyi CD45RO+ enrichment and human naive T-cell isolation kits were used to isolate memory (CD45RO+) and naive T cells from PBMC. The sequenced sample consisted of naive T cells sorted from blood. What the cell subset or site label conveys for this sample: cells isolated with a human naive T-cell isolation kit. The receptor comes from a man aged 18 to 35 in good health.

The CDR3 sequence is CSARIAGGPYEQYF. The DNA sequence reads TGCAGTGCTAGAATAGCGGGAGGGCCATACGAGCAGTACTTC. In this chain, TRBV20-1 is recombined with TRBJ2-7, and TRBD2 aligns with 11 junction nucleotides. CDR3 length: 14 amino acids, cysteine to phenylalanine. Of the read, only the CDR3 DNA is kept; its 42 bases are in frame from base 1. The junction shows trimming of 2 bases on V and 4 bases on J, and the gene matches do not reach 4 bases of it. From a lookup of the germline V gene (reference sequence), CDR1 and CDR2 are DFQATT and SNEGSKA.